This T cell receptor beta chain originates from a study of T cell clones after liver transplantation. Across the study: TCRbeta sequencing after a pre-transplant mixed lymphocyte reaction identified graft-donor-reactive clones, later tracked in post-transplant blood.

Clones were sequenced by immunoSEQ multiplex PCR, and TCRdb holds only the in-frame ones, with some missing. The repertoire holds under 60,000 clones, with 60% to 80% as singletons. The V gene's germline CDR1 is SEHNR and CDR2 FQNEAQ (reference sequence). The CDR3 consists of 17 residues. V lost 1 base and J lost 2; bases outside the gene matches: 7. The V and J genes are TRBV7-9 and TRBJ2-1, with TRBD2 identical over 8 bases. The sequence was obtained from a human patient who received a liver transplant. Some T cells may be graft donor cells. This sample comprised CD4+ T cells from blood, obtained at the 22-month timepoint. CDR3 nucleotides: TGTGCCAGCAGCTTAGAGGTTTCGGGGGGGCCCTACAATGAGCAGTTCTTC. Encoded protein: CASSLEVSGGPYNEQFF.